A single sample gave rise to the 18 T cell receptor beta chains below, sequenced in a study of T cell responses to AZD1222 COVID-19 vaccine. Libraries were prepared by immunoSEQ multiplex PCR; TCRdb keeps only in-frame clonotypes and omits some of them. Of approximately 140,000 clones in the sample, over 90% are singletons; the top ten hold less than 1%. The sequences come from peripheral blood, collected on day 0 of MenACWY control vaccination. The receptors stem from an adult in good health.

The gene calls are TRBV7-9 and TRBJ1-2, with 7 bases lining up with TRBD1. The length of the CDR3 is 13 residues. Germline V gene data show CDR1 as SEHNR and CDR2 as FQNEAQ (reference sequence). With V trimmed by 5 bases and J by 7 bases, 7 bases remained unmatched. CDR3 nucleotide sequence: TGTGCCAGCAGCAACGGGACAGTAGTTGGCTACACCTTC. It encodes CASSNGTVVGYTF.

The rearrangement uses TRBV14 and TRBJ2-1; the D is unclear. Germline assignment: CDR1 SGHDN and CDR2 FVKESK. V dropped 1 base and J dropped 9 bases, with 7 bases sitting between them. This CDR3 comprises 12 residues. The CDR3 DNA follows: TGTGCCAGCAGCCAAGGTTGGGCTGAGCAGTTCTTC. This encodes CASSQGWAEQFF.

This clone was counted once. This chain connects TRBV7-2 to TRBJ1-4; the match to TRBD1 covers 7 bases. The CDR3 covers 15 residues. Per germline, CDR1 SGHTA and CDR2 FQGNSA. With 1 base clipped from V and 7 bases from J, the junction kept 6 bases outside the gene matches. The CDR3 bases are TGTGCCAGCAGCTTAGATGGCAGGGGGGTTGAAAAACTGTTTTTT. Its translation: CASSLDGRGVEKLFF.

The gene calls are TRBV7-8 and TRBJ1-2; D gene uncertain. Per germline, CDR1 SGHVS and CDR2 FQNEAQ. The CDR3 is 14 residues long. The V end was cut by 1 base, the J end by 0 bases, with 6 bases between. This chain's CDR3 is CASSLGAANYGYTF. CDR3 nucleotides: TGTGCCAGCAGCTTAGGGGCTGCTAACTATGGCTACACCTTC.

The V call is TRBV10-2, the J call TRBJ2-3; TRBD2 aligns across 15 bases. Germline V gene lookup returns CDR1 WSHSY and CDR2 SAAADI. The ends lost 5 bases at V and 2 bases at J; junction bases unmatched: 2. The CDR3 consists of 16 residues. The CDR3 nucleotides are TGCGCCAGCAGTCGGACTAGCGGGGGGGCCACAGATACGCAGTATTTT. Its protein is CASSRTSGGATDTQYF.

This clone has a single count. CDR3 coding DNA: TGTGCCAGCTCACCTCAGGGACAGGGGGGGACTGAAGCTTTCTTT. Its translation is CASSPQGQGGTEAFF. The chain couples TRBV18 to TRBJ1-1, with TRBD1 matching 11 bases. This CDR3 contains 15 residues. CDR1 KGHSH and CDR2 LQKENI come from the germline V gene. V trimming: 3 bases; J trimming: 5 bases; junction bases outside the gene matches: 5. The variable domain in full, completed from reference TRBV18 and TRBJ1-1, reads NAGVMQNPRHLVRRRGQEARLRCSPMKGHSHVYWYRQLPEEGLKFMVYLQKENIIDESGMPKERFSAEFPKEGPSILRIQQVVRGDSAAYFCASSPQGQGGTEAFFGQGTRLTVV.

The CDR3 DNA reads as TGTGCCAGCAGTGTTGGGACAGGAGCTTTCTTT. It is translated as CASSVGTGAFF. The V and J genes are TRBV25-1 and TRBJ1-1, with 8 bases identical to TRBD1. The ends lost 4 bases at V and 10 bases at J; junction bases unmatched: 2. The CDR3 sequence is 11 residues long. Germline CDR1 reads MGHDK; CDR2 reads SYGVNS. The full variable domain, with the rest looked up from reference TRBV25-1 and TRBJ1-1, is EADIYQTPRYLVIGTGKKITLECSQTMGHDKMYWYQQDPGMELHLIHYSYGVNSTEKGDLSSESTVSRIRTEHFPLTLESARPSHTSQYLCASSVGTGAFFGQGTRLTVV.

In this sample, this clone turned up once. The CDR3 sequence is CASSSLPPRGFGTGELFF. CDR3 in DNA: TGTGCCAGCAGTTCCCTTCCCCCCAGGGGATTCGGCACCGGGGAGCTGTTTTTT. The chain has TRBV27 and TRBJ2-2; possibly TRBD1 for D (6 bases). The CDR3 extends over 18 amino acids. From germline, CDR1 is MNHEY and CDR2 SMNVEV (reference sequence). The germline V and J ends were trimmed by 4 bases and 4 bases, with 22 bases remaining between them.

The chain recombines TRBV10-3 with TRBJ1-1; TRBD1 is a possible D gene (5 bases). The CDR3 contains 13 residues. V lost 8 bases to trimming and J lost 1 base, with 11 bases between them. The germline gives CDR1 ENHRY, CDR2 SYGVKD. In DNA form, the CDR3 reads TGTGCCATCGGGGCAGGTTCGAACACTGAAGCTTTCTTT. This sequence encodes CAIGAGSNTEAFF.

Only a few counts were recorded for this clone. The chain links TRBV6-5 to TRBJ2-1; D gene unclear. Trimming left V 1 base short and J 7 bases short, with 5 bases between. In germline, CDR1 is MNHEY, CDR2 SVGAGI. The CDR3 loop spans 12 amino acids. The CDR3, as DNA: TGTGCCAGCAGTTACTGGGGAAATGAGCAGTTCTTC. The encoded protein is CASSYWGNEQFF.

This clone appeared once. The chain recombines TRBV5-4 with TRBJ2-1, with D unresolved. V gave up 2 bases and J gave up 7 bases, with 7 bases separating them. The CDR3 contains 12 residues. Germline V gives CDR1 SGHNT, CDR2 YYREEE (reference sequence). CDR3 nucleotides: TGTGCCAGCAGCTTCGAACCTAATGAGCAGTTCTTC. Translated, it gives CASSFEPNEQFF.

Notes on this clone: Other nucleotide sequences in the sample specify the same CDR3. The chain combines TRBV27 with TRBJ2-4, with D uncertain. The length of the CDR3 is 13 residues. Germline V gene data show CDR1 as MNHEY and CDR2 as SMNVEV (reference sequence). The V and J ends lost 4 bases and 0 bases respectively, with 4 bases between them. CDR3 coding DNA: TGTGCCAGCAGTTCGCTAGCCAAAAACATTCAGTACTTC. Encoded protein: CASSSLAKNIQYF.

This chain uses TRBV11-2 with TRBJ2-7, with D unclear. Germline lookup yields CDR1 SGHAT and CDR2 FQNNGV. Trimming stripped 0 bases from V and 3 bases from J, with 6 bases between. This CDR3 region has 13 residues. This CDR3 reads CASSLDTIYEQYF. The CDR3 coding sequence is TGTGCCAGCAGCTTAGACACAATCTACGAGCAGTACTTC. Looking up the rest from reference TRBV11-2 and TRBJ2-7 gives the full variable domain: EAGVAQSPRYKIIEKRQSVAFWCNPISGHATLYWYQQILGQGPKLLIQFQNNGVVDDSQLPKDRFSAERLKGVDSTLKIQPAKLEDSAVYLCASSLDTIYEQYFGPGTRLTVT.

The chain carries TRBV5-4 and TRBJ2-5; TRBD2 is a possible D gene (6 bases). The CDR3 spans 13 residues. Trimming stripped 3 bases from V and 5 bases from J, with 11 bases between. Germline CDR1 is SGHNT and CDR2 is YYREEE (reference sequence). CDR3 bases: TGTGCCAGCAGCTCCGGACTAACCGAGACCCAGTACTTC. Translated, it gives CASSSGLTETQYF.

This sequence joins TRBV5-4 and TRBJ1-6; no firm D call. This CDR3 spans 14 amino acids. Germline V CDR1 and CDR2: SGHNT, YYREEE (reference sequence). V lost 4 bases to trimming and J lost 7 bases, with 12 bases between them. DNA of the CDR3: TGTGCCAGCAGCGATAGGACGGGGAATTCACCCCTCCACTTT. Amino acids: CASSDRTGNSPLHF.

The chain is built from TRBV25-1 and TRBJ2-7, with 7 bases fitting TRBD1. CDR1 is MGHDK, CDR2 SYGVNS, per germline. This CDR3 region has 16 residues. V trimming: 4 bases; J trimming: 2 bases; junction bases outside the gene matches: 11. The CDR3 loop reads CASSGNRDRSPYEQYF. The CDR3 DNA sequence: TGTGCCAGCAGTGGGAACCGGGACAGAAGCCCCTACGAGCAGTACTTC.

The chain has TRBV10-3 and TRBJ1-2; D is perhaps TRBD1 (5 bases). CDR3 length: 12 amino acids. V was cut by 0 bases and J by 8 bases, with 7 bases left in between. CDR1 is ENHRY, CDR2 SYGVKD, per germline. In DNA, the CDR3 is TGTGCCATCAGTGAGTCCGGGGCGGGCTACACCTTC. This encodes CAISESGAGYTF.

V gene TRBV18 combines with J gene TRBJ2-2; 8 positions agree with TRBD2. The germline V gene encodes CDR1 KGHSH and CDR2 LQKENI. The J segment lost 3 bases and the V segment lost 3 bases, leaving 6 bases of the junction unmatched. The CDR3 has 16 residues. This chain's CDR3 is CASSPHPGGYTGELFF. CDR3 nucleotide sequence: TGTGCCAGCTCACCTCATCCGGGAGGGTACACCGGGGAGCTGTTTTTT.